This entry describes one T cell receptor beta chain. This entry comes from a study of CD8 T cells in Susac syndrome. The study sequenced TCR beta in blood CD8+ and CD4+ T cells. TEMRA cells were FACS-enriched, while CD8+ and CD4+ T cells were negatively isolated. Germline V gives CDR1 SEHNR, CDR2 FQNEAQ (reference sequence). Trimming removed 5 bases at V and 8 bases at J, with 9 bases between. The CDR3 spans 12 residues. Reverse transcription used roughly 0.45 to 1 ug RNA and random hexamers. MiXCR was run by TCRdb on the immunoSEQ multiplex PCR reads, yielding one entry per CDR3 protein. The sample holds roughly 200,000 distinct CDR3 sequences; approximately 94% are singletons and the top ten take 0.093%.

Sequencing input: CD4+ T cells from PBMCs. The V gene is TRBV7-9, the J gene TRBJ1-4; no clear D. The clonotype was recovered from a human donor with multiple sclerosis. The CDR3 nucleotides read TGTGCCAGCAGCCCGTTAAGGGAAAAACTGTTTTTT. Residues: CASSPLREKLFF.